This is a list of T cell receptor beta chains from one sample in a study of cytomegalovirus exposure and HLA in healthy donors. Only in-frame clones appear in the TCRdb table, and some are missing; sequencing was by immunoSEQ multiplex PCR. The data contain around 190,000 clones, around 79% of them singletons. The specimen was PBMCs. Receptors were obtained from a woman in her forties or fifties in good health and CMV-seronegative. CDR3s include the opening cysteine and the closing phenylalanine or tryptophan. The order of the fields is J gene, CDR3 length, D gene, V gene, clone size, CDR3 protein, CDR3 DNA. A D gene is named only where the DNA matches it firmly. For some rows the clone size is stated as once, few or many, or as a class when expanded; others skip it.

j_gene: TRBJ2-4
len: 15
d_gene: -
v_gene: TRBV7-2
abundance: -
CDR3aa: CASSFTRGTKNIQYF
CDR3nt: TGTGCCAGCAGCTTTACCCGGGGTACCAAAAACATTCAGTACTTC

j_gene: TRBJ2-7
len: 13
d_gene: TRBD1
v_gene: TRBV28
abundance: -
CDR3aa: CAITGTGGYEQYF
CDR3nt: TGTGCCATCACCGGGACAGGGGGATACGAGCAGTACTTC

j_gene: TRBJ2-6
len: 17
d_gene: -
v_gene: TRBV12-2
abundance: -
CDR3aa: CASRLARGLSGANVLTF
CDR3nt: TGTGCAAGTCGCTTAGCGCGAGGACTCTCTGGGGCCAACGTCCTGACTTTC

j_gene: TRBJ1-2
len: 15
d_gene: -
v_gene: TRBV28
abundance: -
CDR3aa: CASSFRTRTNYGYTF
CDR3nt: TGTGCCAGCAGTTTCCGGACAAGAACTAACTATGGCTACACCTTC

j_gene: TRBJ2-1
len: 18
d_gene: TRBD2
v_gene: TRBV5-4
abundance: -
CDR3aa: CASSNVILTSVAYNEQFF
CDR3nt: TGTGCCAGCAGCAACGTAATCCTGACTAGCGTCGCCTACAATGAGCAGTTCTTC

j_gene: TRBJ1-2
len: 14
d_gene: TRBD1
v_gene: TRBV28
abundance: -
CDR3aa: CASSLVDRGYGYTF
CDR3nt: TGTGCCAGCAGCCTGGTTGACAGGGGCTATGGCTACACCTTC

j_gene: TRBJ2-7
len: 16
d_gene: TRBD2
v_gene: TRBV18
abundance: few
CDR3aa: CASSPNFETSGYEQYF
CDR3nt: TGTGCCAGCTCACCTAATTTTGAGACTAGCGGCTACGAGCAGTACTTC

j_gene: TRBJ2-3
len: 13
d_gene: -
v_gene: TRBV29-1
abundance: -
CDR3aa: CSSSTAITDTQYF
CDR3nt: TGCAGCTCCTCGACAGCGATCACAGATACGCAGTATTTT

j_gene: TRBJ1-5
len: 15
d_gene: -
v_gene: TRBV6-5
abundance: -
CDR3aa: CASRQRPGTPAPQHF
CDR3nt: TGTGCCAGCAGACAACGGCCGGGAACCCCCGCGCCCCAGCATTTT

j_gene: TRBJ1-6
len: 13
d_gene: -
v_gene: TRBV6-5
abundance: -
CDR3aa: CASSSTWNSPLHF
CDR3nt: TGTGCCAGCAGTTCTACGTGGAATTCACCCCTCCACTTT

j_gene: TRBJ1-5
len: 15
d_gene: TRBD1
v_gene: TRBV6-1
abundance: few
CDR3aa: CASSQGYRGGQPQHF
CDR3nt: TGTGCCAGCAGCCAGGGTTACAGGGGAGGTCAGCCCCAGCATTTT

j_gene: TRBJ2-3
len: 13
d_gene: -
v_gene: TRBV7-3
abundance: -
CDR3aa: CASSLHREDTQYF
CDR3nt: TGTGCCAGCAGCCTGCACAGGGAAGATACGCAGTATTTT

j_gene: TRBJ2-5
len: 14
d_gene: -
v_gene: TRBV27
abundance: -
CDR3aa: CASRRVADLETQYF
CDR3nt: TGTGCCAGTAGGAGAGTAGCGGATCTAGAGACCCAGTACTTC

j_gene: TRBJ2-2
len: 18
d_gene: -
v_gene: TRBV10-3
abundance: -
CDR3aa: CAISAPGVTATNTGELFF
CDR3nt: TGTGCCATCAGCGCACCGGGAGTGACAGCAACGAACACCGGGGAGCTGTTTTTT

j_gene: TRBJ2-7
len: 12
d_gene: TRBD1
v_gene: TRBV10-3
abundance: -
CDR3aa: CAVGTGGYEQYF
CDR3nt: TGTGCCGTCGGGACAGGGGGCTACGAGCAGTACTTC

j_gene: TRBJ2-3
len: 12
d_gene: -
v_gene: TRBV4-3
abundance: -
CDR3aa: CASSQTADTQYF
CDR3nt: TGCGCCAGCAGCCAAACCGCGGATACGCAGTATTTT

j_gene: TRBJ2-1
len: 15
d_gene: TRBD1
v_gene: TRBV18
abundance: once
CDR3aa: CASSPPVQGNNEQFF
CDR3nt: TGTGCCAGCTCACCTCCGGTACAGGGGAACAATGAGCAGTTCTTC

j_gene: TRBJ2-1
len: 13
d_gene: TRBD1
v_gene: TRBV9
abundance: -
CDR3aa: CASSTRQGIEQFF
CDR3nt: TGTGCCAGCAGCACAAGACAGGGGATTGAGCAGTTCTTC

j_gene: TRBJ2-4
len: 15
d_gene: -
v_gene: TRBV2
abundance: -
CDR3aa: CASSDTGLAKNIQYF
CDR3nt: TGTGCCAGCAGTGATACGGGTCTAGCCAAAAACATTCAGTACTTC

j_gene: TRBJ2-2
len: 12
d_gene: -
v_gene: TRBV13
abundance: -
CDR3aa: CASRRGTGELFF
CDR3nt: TGTGCCAGCAGAAGGGGCACCGGGGAGCTGTTTTTT

j_gene: TRBJ1-2
len: 12
d_gene: -
v_gene: TRBV7-9
abundance: -
CDR3aa: CASSLETAGYTF
CDR3nt: TGTGCCAGCAGCTTAGAGACAGCTGGCTACACCTTC

j_gene: TRBJ1-2
len: 14
d_gene: TRBD1
v_gene: TRBV7-8
abundance: -
CDR3aa: CASSFLTGAMGYTF
CDR3nt: TGTGCCAGCAGCTTCTTGACAGGGGCGATGGGCTACACCTTC

j_gene: TRBJ1-2
len: 13
d_gene: -
v_gene: TRBV6-5
abundance: -
CDR3aa: CASTQAGAVGYTF
CDR3nt: TGTGCCAGCACCCAGGCAGGGGCGGTTGGCTACACCTTC

j_gene: TRBJ1-2
len: 15
d_gene: TRBD1
v_gene: TRBV25-1
abundance: -
CDR3aa: CASSARDRDMLGYTF
CDR3nt: TGTGCCAGCAGTGCCAGGGACAGGGATATGTTGGGCTACACCTTC

j_gene: TRBJ2-1
len: 14
d_gene: TRBD2
v_gene: TRBV5-6
abundance: -
CDR3aa: CASSRLAGGYEQFF
CDR3nt: TGTGCCAGCAGCCGGTTAGCGGGGGGTTATGAGCAGTTCTTC

j_gene: TRBJ1-2
len: 14
d_gene: TRBD1
v_gene: TRBV6-1
abundance: once
CDR3aa: CASSVRQGESGYTF
CDR3nt: TGTGCCAGCAGTGTACGACAGGGAGAAAGTGGCTACACCTTC

j_gene: TRBJ2-7
len: 12
d_gene: -
v_gene: TRBV28
abundance: -
CDR3aa: CASSLGLIEQYF
CDR3nt: TGTGCCAGCAGTTTGGGACTGATAGAGCAGTACTTC

j_gene: TRBJ1-5
len: 18
d_gene: -
v_gene: TRBV7-9
abundance: -
CDR3aa: CASSLAAPGGVVRQPQHF
CDR3nt: TGTGCCAGCAGCTTAGCGGCTCCGGGGGGGGTTGTAAGGCAGCCCCAGCATTTT

j_gene: TRBJ2-7
len: 19
d_gene: TRBD1
v_gene: TRBV7-2
abundance: -
CDR3aa: CASSPIARDSRIFSYEQYF
CDR3nt: TGTGCCAGCAGCCCTATAGCCCGGGACAGTAGGATATTTTCCTACGAGCAGTACTTC